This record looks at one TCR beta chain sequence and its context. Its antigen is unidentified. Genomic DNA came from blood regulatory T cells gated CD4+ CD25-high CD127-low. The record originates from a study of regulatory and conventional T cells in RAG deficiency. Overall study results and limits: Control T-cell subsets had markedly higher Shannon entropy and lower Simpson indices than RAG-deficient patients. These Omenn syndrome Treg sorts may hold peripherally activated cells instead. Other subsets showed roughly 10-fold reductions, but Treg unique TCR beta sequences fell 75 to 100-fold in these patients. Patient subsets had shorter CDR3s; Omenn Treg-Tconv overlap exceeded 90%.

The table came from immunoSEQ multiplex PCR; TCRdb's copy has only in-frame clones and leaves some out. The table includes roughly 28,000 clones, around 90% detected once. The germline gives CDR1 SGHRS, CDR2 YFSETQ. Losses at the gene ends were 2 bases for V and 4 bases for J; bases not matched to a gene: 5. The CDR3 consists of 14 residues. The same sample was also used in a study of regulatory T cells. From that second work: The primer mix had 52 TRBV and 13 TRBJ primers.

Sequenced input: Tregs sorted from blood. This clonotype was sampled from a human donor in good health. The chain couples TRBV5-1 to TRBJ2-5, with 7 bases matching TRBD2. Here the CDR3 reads CASSFGSGAETQYF. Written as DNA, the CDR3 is TGCGCCAGCAGCTTTGGGAGCGGGGCAGAGACCCAGTACTTC. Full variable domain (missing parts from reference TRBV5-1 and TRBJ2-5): KAGVTQTPRYLIKTRGQQVTLSCSPISGHRSVSWYQQTPGQGLQFLFEYFSETQRNKGNFPGRFSGRQFSNSRSEMNVSTLELGDSALYLCASSFGSGAETQYFGPGTRLLVL.